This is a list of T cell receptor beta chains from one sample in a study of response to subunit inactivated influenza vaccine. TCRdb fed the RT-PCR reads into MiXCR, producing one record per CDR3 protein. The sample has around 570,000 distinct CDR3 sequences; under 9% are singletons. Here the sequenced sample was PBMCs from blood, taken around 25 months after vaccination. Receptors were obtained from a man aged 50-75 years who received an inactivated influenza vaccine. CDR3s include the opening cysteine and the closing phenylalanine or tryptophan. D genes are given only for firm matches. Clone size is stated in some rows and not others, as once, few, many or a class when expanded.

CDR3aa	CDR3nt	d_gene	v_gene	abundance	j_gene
CSASGQGAPGEQFF	TGCAGTGCTTCGGGACAGGGGGCGCCGGGGGAGCAGTTCTTC	TRBD1	TRBV20-1	few	TRBJ2-1
CASSTRGNTDTQYF	TGCGCCAGCAGCACCCGGGGTAACACAGATACGCAGTATTTT	-	TRBV5-1	few	TRBJ2-3
CASSGRTGENEKLFF	TGCGCCAGCAGCGGAAGGACAGGCGAGAATGAAAAACTGTTTTTT	TRBD1	TRBV5-1	few	TRBJ1-4
CASSYSRGQVDYGYTF	TGTGCCAGCAGTTACTCGAGGGGACAGGTTGACTATGGCTACACCTTC	TRBD1	TRBV6-5	few	TRBJ1-2
CASSQRADSYNEQFF	TGCGCCAGCAGCCAACGGGCAGATTCCTACAATGAGCAGTTCTTC	-	TRBV4-1	many	TRBJ2-1
CASSGPGQGRWTEAFF	TGTGCCAGCAGTGGGCCGGGACAGGGGAGGTGGACTGAAGCTTTCTTT	TRBD1	TRBV6-2/TRBV6-3	few	TRBJ1-1
CSASPGGPEQYF	TGCAGTGCTAGCCCGGGGGGGCCCGAGCAGTACTTC	TRBD2	TRBV20-1	-	TRBJ2-7
CASSLGGGPTNEKLFF	TGTGCCAGCAGCTTAGGAGGGGGCCCGACTAATGAAAAACTGTTTTTT	TRBD1	TRBV7-8	few	TRBJ1-4
CASSLVGQGYYGYTF	TGTGCCAGCAGCCTTGTGGGACAGGGGTACTATGGCTACACCTTC	TRBD1	TRBV5-5	few	TRBJ1-2
CASSSKDRRWNNEQFF	TGTGCCAGCAGCTCCAAGGATCGGAGATGGAACAATGAGCAGTTCTTC	-	TRBV11-2	many	TRBJ2-1
CASSLGQGGNNEQFF	TGTGCCAGCAGCTTAGGACAGGGGGGAAACAATGAGCAGTTCTTC	TRBD1	TRBV11-3	many	TRBJ2-1
CASVRGQGGTEAFF	TGTGCCAGCGTCCGAGGACAGGGAGGTACTGAAGCTTTCTTT	TRBD1	TRBV12-3/TRBV12-4	-	TRBJ1-1
CASSLAFTSGRKGNEQFF	TGCGCCAGCAGCTTGGCCTTTACTAGCGGGAGGAAGGGCAATGAGCAGTTCTTC	TRBD2	TRBV5-1	few	TRBJ2-1
CASSQGRHYNEQFF	TGTGCCAGCAGTCAAGGACGACACTACAATGAGCAGTTCTTC	-	TRBV6-1	few	TRBJ2-1
CASSQDLLSSYNEQFF	TGTGCCAGCAGCCAAGATTTGCTAAGCTCCTACAATGAGCAGTTCTTC	-	TRBV14	many	TRBJ2-1
CASSLGSTGPETQYF	TGTGCCAGCAGCTTAGGGTCGACAGGTCCAGAGACCCAGTACTTC	-	TRBV7-2	-	TRBJ2-5
CASSFRSVDTGELFF	TGTGCCAGCAGTTTTCGGAGCGTAGACACCGGGGAGCTGTTTTTT	-	TRBV12-3/TRBV12-4	-	TRBJ2-2
CASRPGTGERQETQYF	TGTGCCAGCAGGCCTGGGACAGGGGAAAGGCAAGAGACCCAGTACTTC	TRBD1	TRBV11-2	many	TRBJ2-5
CSVDESLHGAQYF	TGCAGCGTTGACGAGTCCCTCCATGGGGCCCAGTACTTC	-	TRBV29-1	many	TRBJ2-5
CASSWGQDTGELFF	TGTGCCAGCAGCTGGGGACAAGACACCGGGGAGCTGTTTTTT	-	TRBV5-5	many	TRBJ2-2
CASRLSGQLGNTEAFF	TGTGCCAGCAGGCTAAGCGGACAGTTGGGGAACACTGAAGCTTTCTTT	-	TRBV27	many	TRBJ1-1
CASRIGVEQYF	TGTGCCAGTCGCATCGGCGTCGAGCAGTACTTC	-	TRBV19	few	TRBJ2-7
CASSTGHNSPLHF	TGTGCCAGTTCAACAGGCCATAATTCACCCCTCCACTTT	-	TRBV12-3/TRBV12-4	-	TRBJ1-6
CASSLAPGGRETQYF	TGTGCCAGCAGTTTAGCGCCGGGGGGGCGAGAGACCCAGTACTTC	TRBD2	TRBV12-3/TRBV12-4	few	TRBJ2-5
CSVNKNTEAFF	TGCAGCGTTAACAAGAACACTGAAGCTTTCTTT	-	TRBV29-1	many	TRBJ1-1
CAIRGDSNQPQHF	TGTGCCATCAGGGGAGATAGCAATCAGCCCCAGCATTTT	-	TRBV10-3	many	TRBJ1-5
CASWGSGQEHSFNYGYTF	TGTGCCAGCTGGGGTAGTGGTCAGGAACATTCCTTTAACTATGGCTACACCTTC	-	TRBV12-3/TRBV12-4	-	TRBJ1-2
CASSVTGTGRGSDTQYF	TGCGCCAGCAGCGTGACCGGGACAGGGAGAGGATCAGATACGCAGTATTTT	TRBD1	TRBV5-1	-	TRBJ2-3
CATSDNRGGGNEQFF	TGTGCCACCAGTGATAACAGGGGCGGTGGGAATGAGCAGTTCTTC	TRBD1	TRBV24-1	-	TRBJ2-1
CASSEPTGPNTGELFF	TGTGCCAGCAGCGAACCCACAGGTCCGAACACCGGGGAGCTGTTTTTT	-	TRBV7-9	few	TRBJ2-2
CASSVVETSSTDTQYF	TGTGCCAGCAGCGTAGTTGAGACATCTAGCACAGATACGCAGTATTTT	-	TRBV9	few	TRBJ2-3
CASEEQGLAYEQYF	TGTGCCAGCGAGGAACAGGGCTTAGCCTACGAGCAGTACTTC	-	TRBV21-1	many	TRBJ2-7
CASSQTTAFNTGELFF	TGCGCCAGCAGCCAAACGACGGCGTTCAACACCGGGGAGCTGTTTTTT	-	TRBV4-3	many	TRBJ2-2
CASSPYHDPSYEQYF	TGTGCCAGCAGTCCTTATCACGACCCCTCCTACGAGCAGTACTTC	-	TRBV27	many	TRBJ2-7
CASSLAGLPEAFF	TGTGCCAGCAGCTTGGCAGGGTTACCGGAAGCTTTCTTT	-	TRBV5-6	-	TRBJ1-1
CASRLGQSYGYTF	TGTGCCAGCAGGCTTGGACAGTCCTATGGCTACACCTTC	-	TRBV6-2/TRBV6-3	many	TRBJ1-2
CASSRVGRYNEQFF	TGTGCCAGCAGCCGAGTCGGACGTTACAATGAGCAGTTCTTC	-	TRBV11-2	-	TRBJ2-1
CASSLLTRGRADTQYF	TGTGCCAGCAGCTTATTAACCCGCGGGAGGGCCGATACGCAGTATTTT	TRBD2	TRBV7-8	few	TRBJ2-3
CASTSRQGALYGYTF	TGTGCCAGCACCTCAAGACAGGGGGCTCTCTATGGCTACACCTTC	TRBD1	TRBV6-1	few	TRBJ1-2
CSARGKFRNEQFF	TGCAGTGCTAGAGGTAAATTTAGGAATGAGCAGTTCTTC	-	TRBV20-1	few	TRBJ2-1
CASSLAGLAGAYEQYF	TGTGCCAGCAGTTTAGCGGGTTTGGCAGGGGCCTACGAGCAGTACTTC	-	TRBV12-3/TRBV12-4	many	TRBJ2-7
CASSQDAGASKTF	TGTGCCAGCAGCCAAGATGCGGGAGCTTCAAAAACCTTC	TRBD2	TRBV4-2	few	TRBJ2-1
CASSQARISYEQYF	TGCGCCAGCAGCCAAGCGCGTATCTCCTACGAGCAGTACTTC	-	TRBV4-3	-	TRBJ2-7
CASSSRQGAGNEQFF	TGCGCCAGCAGCTCTCGACAGGGGGCCGGGAATGAGCAGTTCTTC	TRBD1	TRBV5-1	many	TRBJ2-1
CSARDHRLARAGELFF	TGCAGTGCTAGAGATCATAGACTAGCTAGGGCCGGGGAGCTGTTTTTT	TRBD2	TRBV20-1	few	TRBJ2-2
CASSLWGLGQGATEAFF	TGTGCCAGCAGTTTATGGGGACTTGGACAGGGGGCCACTGAAGCTTTCTTT	TRBD1	TRBV28	-	TRBJ1-1
CSVAGSTDTQYF	TGCAGCGTTGCGGGATCAACAGATACGCAGTATTTT	-	TRBV29-1	many	TRBJ2-3
CASSQGGGQTDTEAFF	TGTGCCAGCAGCCAAGGAGGAGGACAGACGGACACTGAAGCTTTCTTT	-	TRBV4-2	many	TRBJ1-1
CATRPRWGNEQFF	TGTGCCACCCGGCCCCGTTGGGGGAATGAGCAGTTCTTC	-	TRBV24-1	-	TRBJ2-1
CASSLAGGPSQTQYF	TGTGCCAGCAGCTTAGCGGGAGGGCCCTCCCAGACCCAGTACTTC	TRBD2	TRBV7-2	-	TRBJ2-5